The 14 T cell receptor beta chains given below trace back to one sample, sequenced in a study of monozygotic twins with inflammatory bowel disease. TCRdb reprocessed the 5' RACE reads; each CDR3 protein has one entry and no DNA is given. The sample table sets out around 380,000 distinct CDR3 sequences. The sample was blood. Source of these receptors: a human donor with ulcerative colitis or Crohn's disease, or a healthy co-twin of an affected twin (not recorded which).

The chain uses TRBV20-1 and TRBJ1-2; the D call from TCRdb, TRBD1, cannot be confirmed without DNA. CDR1 is DFQATT, CDR2 SNEGSKA, per germline (reference sequence). CDR3 length: 13 amino acids. CDR3 sequence: CSASHRASGGYTF.

The chain combines TRBV20-1 with TRBJ2-5; checking the TCRdb D call of TRBD1 is not possible without DNA. CDR1 DFQATT and CDR2 SNEGSKA come from the germline V gene (reference sequence). The CDR3 has 18 residues. Here the CDR3 reads CSARLPGQGPSLGETQYF.

The CDR3 here is CASSATSGLGGAETQYF. This rearrangement joins TRBV5-5 to TRBJ2-5; the TCRdb D gene call, TRBD2, has no DNA to confirm it. The germline V gene has CDR1 SGHKS and CDR2 YYEKEE (reference sequence). The CDR3 extends over 17 amino acids.

The genes are TRBV4-2 and TRBJ1-4; without DNA, the TCRdb call of TRBD1 cannot be checked. The germline V gene encodes CDR1 LGHNA and CDR2 YNFKEQ. CDR3 length equals 15 residues. CDR3 protein: CASSQAATVDEKLFF.

The CDR3 loop is CASSILDSSPYNEQFF. This rearrangement joins TRBV19 to TRBJ2-1; TCRdb names TRBD1, which stays unverified in the absence of DNA. The CDR3 consists of 16 residues. CDR1 and CDR2 (germline): LNHDA, SQIVND (reference sequence).

V usage is TRBV6-6 and J usage is TRBJ2-1; with no DNA, the TCRdb D assignment of TRBD1 cannot be verified. From germline, CDR1 is MNHNY and CDR2 SVGAGI (reference sequence). The CDR3 totals 13 residues. CDR3 sequence reads: CASATGAYNEQFF.

The chain joins TRBV7-9 to TRBJ2-7; the D gene TCRdb calls, TRBD2, cannot be checked with no DNA. The germline V gene encodes CDR1 SEHNR and CDR2 FQNEAQ (reference sequence). The CDR3 sequence is 15 residues long. CDR3 sequence reads: CASSTTRGATYEQYF.

The V gene is TRBV5-1, the J gene TRBJ2-1. From germline, CDR1 is SGHRS and CDR2 YFSETQ. CDR3 length: 13 amino acids. The CDR3 protein is CASSLGPSNEQFF.

Here the CDR3 reads CAWSGTNEQYF. This sequence joins TRBV30 and TRBJ2-7. CDR1 and CDR2 (germline): GTSNPN, SVGIG (reference sequence). This CDR3 region has 11 residues.

The chain recombines TRBV7-9 with TRBJ1-2. There are 12 residues in the CDR3. Germline assignment: CDR1 SEHNR and CDR2 FQNEAQ (reference sequence). The CDR3 spells CASSQSMYGYTF.

This chain connects TRBV7-6 to TRBJ2-7; TCRdb calls TRBD1, which cannot be checked without DNA. The CDR3 contains 15 residues. CDR1 is SGHVS, CDR2 FNYEAQ, per germline. The CDR3 reads CASSLRWTDSYEQYF. Full variable domain (rest looked up from reference TRBV7-6 and TRBJ2-7): GAGVSQSPRYKVTKRGQDVALRCDPISGHVSLYWYRQALGQGPEFLTYFNYEAQQDKSGLPNDRFSAERPEGSISTLTIQRTEQRDSAMYRCASSLRWTDSYEQYFGPGTRLTVT.

V is TRBV12-3 or TRBV12-4 and J is TRBJ1-2; TCRdb's assignment of TRBD1 cannot be checked, as there is no DNA. The CDR3 runs 13 residues. The CDR3 here is CASSLAGAGGYTF.

This chain uses TRBV6-1 with TRBJ2-2; without DNA, the TCRdb call of TRBD1 cannot be checked. The CDR3 has 17 amino acids. The germline V gene encodes CDR1 MNHNS and CDR2 SASEGT. CDR3 residues: CASSLWVGIPNTGELFF.

This sequence joins TRBV4-3 and TRBJ1-6; TCRdb's D gene call, TRBD1, goes unchecked for lack of DNA. This CDR3 spans 16 amino acids. CDR1 and CDR2 from the germline V gene are LGHNA and YSLEER. The CDR3 spells CASSQEGGSFNSPLHF.